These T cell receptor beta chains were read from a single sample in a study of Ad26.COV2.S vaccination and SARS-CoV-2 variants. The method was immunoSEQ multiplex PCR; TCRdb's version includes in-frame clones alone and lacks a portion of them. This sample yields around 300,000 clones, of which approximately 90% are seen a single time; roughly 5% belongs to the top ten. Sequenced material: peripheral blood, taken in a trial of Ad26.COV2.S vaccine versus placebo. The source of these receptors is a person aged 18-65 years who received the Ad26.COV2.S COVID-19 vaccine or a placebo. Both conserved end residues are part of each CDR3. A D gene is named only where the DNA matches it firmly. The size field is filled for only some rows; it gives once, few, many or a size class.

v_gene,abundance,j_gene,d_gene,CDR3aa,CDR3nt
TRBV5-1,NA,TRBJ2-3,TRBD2,CASSSGLAGEGDTQYF,TGCGCCAGCAGCTCCGGACTAGCGGGAGAGGGGGATACGCAGTATTTT
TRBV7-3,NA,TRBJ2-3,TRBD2,CASSPTSGGADTQYF,TGTGCCAGCAGCCCGACTAGCGGGGGGGCAGATACGCAGTATTTT
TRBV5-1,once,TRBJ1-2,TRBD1,CASSQETGADSGYTF,TGCGCCAGCAGCCAGGAGACAGGGGCGGATTCCGGCTACACCTTC
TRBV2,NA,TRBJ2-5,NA,CASSYQETQYF,TGTGCCAGCTCGTACCAAGAGACCCAGTACTTC
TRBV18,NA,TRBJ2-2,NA,CASSRGSGELFF,TGTGCCAGCTCACGGGGGAGCGGGGAGCTGTTTTTT
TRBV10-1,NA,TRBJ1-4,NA,CASSDRAGGNEKLFF,TGCGCCAGCAGTGACCGGGCAGGTGGTAATGAAAAACTGTTTTTT
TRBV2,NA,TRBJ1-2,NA,CASSSYIDGYTF,TGTGCCAGCAGTTCCTACATCGATGGCTACACCTTC
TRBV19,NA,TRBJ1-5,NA,CASSIWGGSNQPQHF,TGTGCCAGTAGTATTTGGGGCGGAAGCAATCAGCCCCAGCATTTT
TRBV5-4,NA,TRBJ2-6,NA,CASSSQTGANVLTF,TGTGCCAGCAGCTCCCAGACTGGGGCCAACGTCCTGACTTTC
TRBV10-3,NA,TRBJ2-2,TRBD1,CAISGDRGQATGELFF,TGTGCCATCAGTGGGGACAGGGGGCAGGCCACCGGGGAGCTGTTTTTT
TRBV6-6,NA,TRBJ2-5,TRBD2,CASSRRPAGGAPETQYF,TGTGCCAGCAGTCGCCGGCCGGCGGGGGGAGCCCCAGAGACCCAGTACTTC
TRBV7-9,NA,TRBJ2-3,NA,CASSLRPPPDTQYF,TGTGCCAGCAGCTTAAGGCCTCCCCCGGATACGCAGTATTTT
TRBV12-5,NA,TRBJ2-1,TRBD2,CASGLGTAGLAGIYNEQFF,TGTGCTAGTGGTTTGGGAACAGCGGGACTAGCGGGAATCTACAATGAGCAGTTCTTC
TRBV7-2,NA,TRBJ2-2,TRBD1,CASSTQGQGAGELFF,TGTGCCAGCAGCACCCAGGGACAGGGCGCCGGGGAGCTGTTTTTT
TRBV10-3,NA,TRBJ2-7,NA,CATERDASYEQYF,TGTGCCACCGAAAGGGACGCCTCCTACGAGCAGTACTTC
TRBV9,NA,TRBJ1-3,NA,CASSVGWGTTGNTIYF,TGTGCCAGCAGCGTAGGATGGGGGACAACCGGAAACACCATATATTTT
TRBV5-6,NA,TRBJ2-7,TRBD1,CASSWDRDHEQYF,TGTGCCAGCAGCTGGGACAGAGACCACGAGCAGTACTTC
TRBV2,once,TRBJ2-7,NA,CASSRIHEQYF,TGTGCCAGCAGCCGGATCCACGAGCAGTACTTC
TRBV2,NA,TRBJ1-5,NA,CASSEGSWGDNQPQHF,TGTGCCAGCAGTGAGGGGTCATGGGGAGACAATCAGCCCCAGCATTTT
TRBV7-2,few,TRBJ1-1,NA,CASSLEGTLEAFF,TGTGCCAGCAGCTTAGAGGGGACCCTTGAAGCTTTCTTT
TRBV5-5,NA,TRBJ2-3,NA,CASSLARSRDTQYF,TGTGCCAGCAGCTTGGCACGTTCAAGAGATACGCAGTATTTT
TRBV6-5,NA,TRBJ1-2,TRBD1,CASRQEQGSNYGYTF,TGTGCCAGCAGACAGGAACAGGGGTCTAACTATGGCTACACCTTC
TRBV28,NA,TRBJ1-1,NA,CASSSAVVNTEAFF,TGTGCCAGCAGTTCAGCGGTGGTGAACACTGAAGCTTTCTTT
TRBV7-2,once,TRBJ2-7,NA,CASSFGRSYEQYF,TGTGCCAGCAGCTTCGGCAGGTCTTACGAGCAGTACTTC
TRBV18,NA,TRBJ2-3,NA,CASSQTGPDTQYF,TGTGCCAGCTCACAAACAGGGCCAGATACGCAGTATTTT
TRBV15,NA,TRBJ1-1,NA,CATSRDRDLNTEAFF,TGTGCCACCAGCAGAGACAGGGACTTAAACACTGAAGCTTTCTTT
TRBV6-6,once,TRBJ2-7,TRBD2,CASSPWTSGGYYEQYF,TGTGCCAGCAGTCCATGGACTAGCGGGGGTTACTACGAGCAGTACTTC
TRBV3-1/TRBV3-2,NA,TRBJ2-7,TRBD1,CASSQAGTGANEQYF,TGTGCCAGCAGCCAAGCCGGGACAGGGGCGAACGAGCAGTACTTC
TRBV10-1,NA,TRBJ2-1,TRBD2,CASSALSGTSSYNEQFF,TGCGCCAGCAGTGCCCTTAGCGGGACGAGCTCCTACAATGAGCAGTTCTTC
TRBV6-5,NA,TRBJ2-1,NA,CASSYSSSYNEQFF,TGTGCCAGCAGTTACTCTTCGTCCTACAATGAGCAGTTCTTC
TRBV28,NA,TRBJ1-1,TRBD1,CASSLTGYTTEAFF,TGTGCCAGCAGTCTGACAGGGTATACGACTGAAGCTTTCTTT